The next 18 T cell receptor beta chains were all read from a single sample in a study of T cell changes during pregnancy in multiple sclerosis. The repertoire was sequenced with immunoSEQ multiplex PCR; TCRdb's copy has only in-frame clones and lacks some. The table includes 70,000 to 95,000 clones, roughly 93% detected once. Sequenced material: peripheral blood, taken in the second trimester of pregnancy. Receptor source: a female donor with multiple sclerosis, enrolled in a pregnancy study.

The gene calls are TRBV7-2 and TRBJ2-7; 9 bases fit TRBD1. Germline CDR1 reads SGHTA; CDR2 reads FQGNSA. The V segment lost 1 base and the J segment 10 bases; nucleotides outside the gene matches: 2. This CDR3 contains 12 residues. CDR3 sequence (DNA): TGTGCCAGCAGCTTAGACAGGGGGCCTCAGTACTTC. This gives the protein CASSLDRGPQYF.

This clone was found a few times. This chain connects TRBV27 to TRBJ2-7; a possible D gene is TRBD1 (5 bases). Deletions cut 0 bases from V and 4 bases from J, with 13 bases between. This CDR3 has 15 residues. The germline gives CDR1 MNHEY, CDR2 SMNVEV (reference sequence). In DNA form, the CDR3 reads TGTGCCAGCAGTTTATCTAGGGGATCGGCTTACGAGCAGTACTTC. Protein sequence: CASSLSRGSAYEQYF.

The V call is TRBV6-1, the J call TRBJ2-3, with 10 bases aligning to TRBD2. Germline V lookup: CDR1 MNHNS, CDR2 SASEGT. This CDR3 has 17 residues. The J segment lost 2 bases and the V segment lost 2 bases, leaving 7 bases of the junction unmatched. For the CDR3, the DNA is TGTGCCAGCAGTGAAATCGGGACTAGCGAACCCACAGATACGCAGTATTTT. Amino acids: CASSEIGTSEPTDTQYF.

The V gene is TRBV6-1, the J gene TRBJ2-7, with 9 bases identical to TRBD1. Germline V lookup: CDR1 MNHNS, CDR2 SASEGT. Losses at the gene ends were 7 bases for V and 1 base for J; bases not matched to a gene: 5. The CDR3 length is 14 residues. The CDR3 loop reads CASNSGTGSYEQYF. CDR3 nucleotide sequence: TGTGCCAGCAATTCCGGGACAGGGTCCTACGAGCAGTACTTC.

This clone was picked up one time. The chain couples TRBV9 to TRBJ2-3, with 8 bases that match TRBD1. The CDR3 consists of 14 residues. J lost 5 bases, V lost 3 bases, and 5 bases had no gene match. Germline CDR1 and CDR2: SGDLS and YYNGEE. CDR3 nucleotides: TGTGCCAGCAGCGCGCAGGGGGCTGGAGATACGCAGTATTTT. Amino acid sequence: CASSAQGAGDTQYF.

The chain is built from TRBV30 and TRBJ1-2; possibly TRBD1 for D (5 bases). Between the trimmed V and J ends, which lost 1 base and 4 bases, there was a span of 10 bases. The CDR3 has 13 amino acids. The V gene's germline CDR1 is GTSNPN and CDR2 SVGIG (reference sequence). The DNA for the CDR3 is TGTGCCTGGAGTGGCGGGACGGCCTATGGCTACACCTTC. Translation gives CAWSGGTAYGYTF. Variable domain in full (rest from reference TRBV30 and TRBJ1-2): SQTIHQWPATLVQPVGSPLSLECTVEGTSNPNLYWYRQAAGRGLQLLFYSVGIGQISSEVPQNLSASRPQDRQFILSSKKLLLSDSGFYLCAWSGGTAYGYTFGSGTRLTVV.

The chain has TRBV19 and TRBJ2-7, with 10 bases fitting TRBD1. The germline V gene has CDR1 LNHDA and CDR2 SQIVND (reference sequence). CDR3 length: 15 amino acids. The trim removed 3 bases at V and 2 bases at J, leaving 4 bases unmatched. The CDR3 region is CASSMSGQGTYEQYF. The DNA of the CDR3 is TGTGCCAGTAGTATGTCGGGACAGGGGACCTACGAGCAGTACTTC.

The chain employs TRBV29-1 and TRBJ1-1; 8 positions match TRBD1. Germline trimming cut 6 bases from V and 6 bases from J; bases unmatched to any gene: 3. The CDR3 covers 11 residues. Germline V CDR1 and CDR2: SQVTM, ANQGSEA. The DNA for the CDR3 is TGCAGCGTAGGACAGGGCGCTGAAGCTTTCTTT. It specifies CSVGQGAEAFF.

This chain links TRBV2 with TRBJ2-7, with 9 positions matching TRBD2. Germline CDR1 and CDR2: SNHLY and FYNNEI. The CDR3 consists of 15 residues. V was clipped by 7 bases and J by 2 bases; unmatched bases: 9. The CDR3 region is CASKGSGGSTYEQYF. CDR3 sequence (DNA): TGTGCCAGCAAAGGTAGCGGGGGTAGTACCTACGAGCAGTACTTC.

J is TRBJ2-6 and V is TRBV28, with a weak D call TRBD1 (6 bases). The germline V gene has CDR1 MDHEN and CDR2 SYDVKM. CDR3 length equals 17 residues. Trimming shortened V by 8 bases and J by 1 base, and 18 bases separated the two germline ends. In nucleotides, the CDR3 is TGTGCCAGCCTTGCGGTCCCAGGGACATCTGGGGCCAACGTCCTGACTTTC. Its translation is CASLAVPGTSGANVLTF.

The chain links TRBV4-2 to TRBJ2-1; 8 nucleotides line up with TRBD2. Germline V gives CDR1 LGHNA, CDR2 YNFKEQ. V was pared by 1 base and J by 4 bases, with 6 bases of the junction left unmatched. The length of the CDR3 is 16 residues. CDR3 coding DNA: TGTGCCAGCAGCCAAGTGACGGGGGGGGTATACAATGAGCAGTTCTTC. Protein sequence: CASSQVTGGVYNEQFF.

The CDR3 sequence: CASSFSPTQETQYF. CDR3 in DNA: TGTGCCAGCAGCTTCTCTCCCACACAAGAGACCCAGTACTTC. The rearrangement joins TRBV7-2 to TRBJ2-5; D uncertain. The V gene lost 3 bases and the J gene lost 2 bases, with 10 bases spanning the gap. Germline V lookup: CDR1 SGHTA, CDR2 FQGNSA. CDR3 length: 14 amino acids.

The DNA of the CDR3 is TGTGCCAGCAGCTACCTCCTCGGAGGCTCCTACAATGAGCAGTTCTTC. This sequence encodes CASSYLLGGSYNEQFF. V is TRBV7-3 and J is TRBJ2-1; D might be TRBD2 (5 bases). CDR1 is SGHTA, CDR2 FQGTGA, per germline. The V end lost 4 bases, the J end lost 0 bases, and 13 bases lay between the germline ends. The CDR3 extends over 16 amino acids.

Only one count was recorded for this clone. J is TRBJ2-7 and V is TRBV6-5; D is uncertain. Trimming stripped 6 bases from V and 9 bases from J, with 6 bases between. This CDR3 contains 9 residues. Looked up from germline, CDR1 is MNHEY and CDR2 is SVGAGI. The CDR3 spells CASRGGQYF. As DNA, the CDR3 is TGTGCCAGCAGAGGCGGGCAGTACTTC.

The chain has TRBV13 and TRBJ2-3; D might be TRBD1 (5 bases). Germline-derived CDR1 and CDR2 are PRHDT and FYEKMQ (reference sequence). The CDR3 is made up of 14 amino acids. V was shortened by 3 bases and J by 4 bases, with 11 bases between the two germline ends. CDR3 amino acids: CASSFQGFADTQYF. In DNA form, the CDR3 reads TGTGCCAGCAGCTTTCAGGGTTTCGCAGATACGCAGTATTTT.

The chain links TRBV21-1 to TRBJ1-2; TRBD1 is the table's D call and was not checked against the DNA. TRBV21-1 has pseudogene status. CDR3 length equals 14 residues. CDR3 sequence (DNA): TGTGCCAGCAGCACTTGGGCCCGGCGACGGGGCTACACCTTC. Its translation: CASSTWARRRGYTF.

V gene TRBV4-1 combines with J gene TRBJ2-7; 9 nucleotides match TRBD2. This CDR3 has 15 residues. CDR1 and CDR2 from the germline V gene are MGHRA and YSYEKL. With 0 bases clipped from V and 6 bases from J, the junction kept 6 bases outside the gene matches. The CDR3 DNA is TGCGCCAGCAGCCAAGATAGCCTAGCGGGGTCCGAGCAGTACTTC. Protein: CASSQDSLAGSEQYF.

The chain joins TRBV30 to TRBJ1-4; D possibly corresponds to TRBD1 (5 bases). The V end lost 3 bases, the J end lost 7 bases, and 15 bases lay between the germline ends. From germline, CDR1 is GTSNPN and CDR2 SVGIG (reference sequence). The CDR3 covers 14 residues. CDR3 DNA: TGTGCCTGGAGCACCGGGGGATCAGGTGAAAAACTGTTTTTT. Protein: CAWSTGGSGEKLFF.